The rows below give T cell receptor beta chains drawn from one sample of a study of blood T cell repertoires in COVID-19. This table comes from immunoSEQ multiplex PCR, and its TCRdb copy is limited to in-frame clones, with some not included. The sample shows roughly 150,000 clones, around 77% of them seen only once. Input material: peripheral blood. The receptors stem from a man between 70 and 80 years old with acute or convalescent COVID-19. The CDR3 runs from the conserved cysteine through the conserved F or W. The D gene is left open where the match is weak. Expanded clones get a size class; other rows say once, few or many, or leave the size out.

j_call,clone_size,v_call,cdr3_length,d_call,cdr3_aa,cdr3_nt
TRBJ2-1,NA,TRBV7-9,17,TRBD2,CASSGALSGGQYNEQFF,TGTGCCAGCAGCGGTGCTTTAAGCGGGGGGCAGTACAATGAGCAGTTCTTC
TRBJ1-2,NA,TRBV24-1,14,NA,CATSETQGLSGYTF,TGTGCCACCAGTGAAACACAGGGTTTGTCTGGCTACACCTTC
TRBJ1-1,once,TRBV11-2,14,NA,CASRGSGGSTEAFF,TGTGCCAGCAGGGGCTCGGGAGGAAGCACTGAAGCTTTCTTT
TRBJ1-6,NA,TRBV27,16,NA,CASSLAPRSRYSPLHF,TGTGCCAGCAGTTTAGCCCCAAGAAGCAGGTATTCACCCCTCCACTTT
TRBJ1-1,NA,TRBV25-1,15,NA,CASSDPRGVNTEAFF,TGTGCCAGCAGTGATCCCAGGGGCGTGAACACTGAAGCTTTCTTT
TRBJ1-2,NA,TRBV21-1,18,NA,CASNYLISSDRGRNGYTF,TGTGCCAGCAACTATTTAATTTCTTCGGACAGGGGGCGGAATGGCTACACCTTC
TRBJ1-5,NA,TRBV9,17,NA,CASSVRETVYSNQPQHF,TGTGCCAGCAGCGTTAGGGAGACGGTATATAGCAATCAGCCCCAGCATTTT
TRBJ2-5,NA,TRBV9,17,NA,CASSVAAKGGSQETQYF,TGTGCCAGCAGCGTAGCTGCGAAGGGAGGTTCCCAAGAGACCCAGTACTTC
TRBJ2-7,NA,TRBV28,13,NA,CASSLQGSYEQYF,TGTGCCAGCAGTTTACAGGGCTCCTACGAGCAGTACTTC
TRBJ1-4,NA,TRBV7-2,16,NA,CASSLWRGSTNEKLFF,TGTGCCAGCAGCTTATGGAGGGGTTCAACTAATGAAAAACTGTTTTTT
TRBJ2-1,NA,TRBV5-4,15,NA,CASSFGLTHYNEQFF,TGTGCCAGCAGCTTCGGACTGACTCATTACAATGAGCAGTTCTTC
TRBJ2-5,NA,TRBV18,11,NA,CASLVQETQYF,TGTGCCAGCTTAGTCCAAGAGACCCAGTACTTC
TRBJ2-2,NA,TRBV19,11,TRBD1,CASQGAGELFF,TGTGCCAGTCAGGGGGCCGGGGAGCTGTTTTTT
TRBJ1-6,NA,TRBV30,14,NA,CAWSVQAPAPVLHF,TGTGCCTGGAGTGTACAGGCCCCAGCTCCTGTCCTCCACTTT
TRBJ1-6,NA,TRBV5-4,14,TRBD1,CASSRTGPNSPLHF,TGTGCCAGCAGCCGGACAGGGCCTAATTCACCCCTCCACTTT
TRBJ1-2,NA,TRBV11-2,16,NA,CASSFPFGRGPYGYTF,TGTGCCAGCAGTTTCCCGTTTGGCAGGGGCCCATATGGCTACACCTTC
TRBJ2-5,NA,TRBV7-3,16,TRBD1,CASSLSGAGGWETQYF,TGTGCCAGCAGCTTATCCGGGGCAGGGGGCTGGGAGACCCAGTACTTC
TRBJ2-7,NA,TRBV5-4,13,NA,CASSLRGFYEQYF,TGTGCCAGCAGCTTGAGAGGGTTCTACGAGCAGTACTTC
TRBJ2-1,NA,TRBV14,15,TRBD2,CASSTSGGSGNEQFF,TGTGCCAGCAGTACTAGCGGGGGGTCGGGCAATGAGCAGTTCTTC
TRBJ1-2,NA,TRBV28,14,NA,CASSLPDSNYGYTF,TGTGCCAGCAGTCTCCCGGACAGCAACTATGGCTACACCTTC
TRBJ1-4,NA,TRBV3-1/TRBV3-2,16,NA,CASTISHLTKNEKLFF,TGTGCCAGCACAATATCCCACCTAACCAAGAATGAAAAACTGTTTTTT
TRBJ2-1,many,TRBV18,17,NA,CASSPPSVSPSYNEQFF,TGTGCCAGCTCACCACCGTCGGTCTCGCCGAGTTACAATGAGCAGTTCTTC
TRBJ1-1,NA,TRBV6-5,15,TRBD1,CASKETGGRNTEAFF,TGTGCCAGCAAGGAGACAGGGGGGCGGAACACTGAAGCTTTCTTT
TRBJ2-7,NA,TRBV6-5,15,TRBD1,CASRNRDRGNYEQYF,TGTGCCAGCAGGAACCGGGACAGGGGAAACTACGAGCAGTACTTC
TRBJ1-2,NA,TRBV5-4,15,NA,CASSLEGGANYGYTF,TGTGCCAGCAGCTTGGAAGGGGGAGCTAACTATGGCTACACCTTC
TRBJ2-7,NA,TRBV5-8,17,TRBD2,CASSSRGTSGRAREQYF,TGTGCCAGCAGCTCCAGGGGGACTAGCGGGAGGGCCCGGGAGCAGTACTTC
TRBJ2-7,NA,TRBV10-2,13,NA,CASRAGSSGEQYF,TGCGCCAGCAGGGCCGGGAGTTCTGGGGAGCAGTACTTC
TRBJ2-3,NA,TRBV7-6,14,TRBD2,CASSLAGVPDTQYF,TGTGCCAGCAGCCTAGCGGGAGTACCCGATACGCAGTATTTT
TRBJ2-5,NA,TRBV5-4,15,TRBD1,CASKRDRAGEETQYF,TGTGCCAGCAAAAGGGACAGGGCGGGTGAAGAGACCCAGTACTTC
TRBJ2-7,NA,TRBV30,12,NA,CAWIAGAYEQYF,TGTGCCTGGATAGCAGGGGCCTACGAGCAGTACTTC
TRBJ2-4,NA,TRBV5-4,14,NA,CASSFGQAKNIQYF,TGTGCCAGCAGCTTCGGACAAGCCAAAAACATTCAGTACTTC
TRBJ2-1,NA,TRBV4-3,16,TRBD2,CASKRSAGEVYNEQFF,TGCGCCAGCAAACGATCGGCGGGAGAAGTCTACAATGAGCAGTTCTTC
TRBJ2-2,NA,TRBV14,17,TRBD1,CASSQWTGGVLTGELFF,TGTGCCAGCAGCCAATGGACAGGGGGCGTCTTAACCGGGGAGCTGTTTTTT
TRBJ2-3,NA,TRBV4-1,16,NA,CASSQILTSMADTQYF,TGCGCCAGCAGCCAAATACTGACTAGTATGGCAGATACGCAGTATTTT
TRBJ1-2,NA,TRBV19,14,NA,CASSIDGRAYGYTF,TGTGCCAGTAGTATAGACGGCAGGGCTTATGGCTACACCTTC
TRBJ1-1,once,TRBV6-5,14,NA,CASSPTRPRSEAFF,TGTGCCAGCAGTCCGACACGGCCCAGGTCTGAAGCTTTCTTT
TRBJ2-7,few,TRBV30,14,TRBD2,CAWSGTGLADEQYF,TGTGCCTGGAGTGGTACAGGACTAGCAGACGAGCAGTACTTC
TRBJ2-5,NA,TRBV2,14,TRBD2,CASSESGGPETQYF,TGTGCCAGCAGTGAATCGGGAGGGCCAGAGACCCAGTACTTC
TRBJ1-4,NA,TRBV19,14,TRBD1,CASSNRGLGEKLFF,TGTGCCAGTAGTAACAGGGGCTTGGGTGAAAAACTGTTTTTT
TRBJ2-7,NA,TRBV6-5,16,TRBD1,CASSYSRTGGADEQYF,TGTGCCAGCAGTTACTCGCGGACAGGGGGCGCGGACGAGCAGTACTTC
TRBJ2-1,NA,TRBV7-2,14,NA,CASSVRTAGTRQFF,TGTGCCAGCAGCGTAAGGACCGCCGGGACTCGTCAGTTCTTC
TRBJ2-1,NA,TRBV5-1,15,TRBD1,CASSGQGASYNEQFF,TGCGCCAGCAGCGGACAGGGGGCTTCTTACAATGAGCAGTTCTTC
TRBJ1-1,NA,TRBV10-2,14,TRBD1,CASRNPDRSTEAFF,TGCGCCAGCAGGAACCCGGACAGGTCCACTGAAGCTTTCTTT
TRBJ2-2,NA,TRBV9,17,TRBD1,CASSVAGTGPNTGELFF,TGTGCCAGCAGCGTAGCCGGGACAGGGCCAAACACCGGGGAGCTGTTTTTT
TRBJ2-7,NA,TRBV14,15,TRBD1,CASSLPGQGTYEQYF,TGTGCCAGCAGCCTACCGGGACAGGGAACCTACGAGCAGTACTTC
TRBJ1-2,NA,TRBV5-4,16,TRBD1,CASKRTRGQGNYGYTF,TGTGCCAGCAAACGAACCCGGGGACAGGGGAACTATGGCTACACCTTC
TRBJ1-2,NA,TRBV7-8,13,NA,CASSLVVVSGYTF,TGTGCCAGCAGCTTAGTAGTGGTGAGCGGCTACACCTTC
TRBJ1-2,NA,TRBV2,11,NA,CASGDRVGYTF,TGTGCCAGCGGTGACCGGGTAGGCTACACCTTC